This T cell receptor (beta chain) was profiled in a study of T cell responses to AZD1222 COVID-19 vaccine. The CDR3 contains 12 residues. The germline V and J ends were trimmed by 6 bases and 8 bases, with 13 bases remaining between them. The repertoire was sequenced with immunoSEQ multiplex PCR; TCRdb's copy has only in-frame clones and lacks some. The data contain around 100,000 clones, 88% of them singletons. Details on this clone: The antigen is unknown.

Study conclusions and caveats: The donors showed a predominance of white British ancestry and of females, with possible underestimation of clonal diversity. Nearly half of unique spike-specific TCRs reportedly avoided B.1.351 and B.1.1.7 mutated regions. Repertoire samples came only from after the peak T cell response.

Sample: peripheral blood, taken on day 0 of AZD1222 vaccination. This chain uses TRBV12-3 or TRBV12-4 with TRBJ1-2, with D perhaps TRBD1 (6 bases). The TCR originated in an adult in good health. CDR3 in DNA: TGTGCCAGCAGCCCACAGGGCTTAGGCTACACCTTC. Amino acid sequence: CASSPQGLGYTF.